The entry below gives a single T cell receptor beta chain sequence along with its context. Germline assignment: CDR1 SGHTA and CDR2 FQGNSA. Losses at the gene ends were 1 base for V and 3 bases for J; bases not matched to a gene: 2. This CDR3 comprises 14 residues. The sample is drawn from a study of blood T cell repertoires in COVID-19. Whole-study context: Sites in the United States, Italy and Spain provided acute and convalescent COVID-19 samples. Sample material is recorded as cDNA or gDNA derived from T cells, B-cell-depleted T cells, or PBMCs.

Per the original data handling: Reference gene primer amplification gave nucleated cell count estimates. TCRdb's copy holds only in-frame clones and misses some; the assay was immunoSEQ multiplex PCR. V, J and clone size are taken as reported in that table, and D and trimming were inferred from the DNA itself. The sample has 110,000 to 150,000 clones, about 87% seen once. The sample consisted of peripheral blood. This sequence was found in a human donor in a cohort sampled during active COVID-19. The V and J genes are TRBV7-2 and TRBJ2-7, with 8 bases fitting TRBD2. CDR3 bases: TGTGCCAGCAGCTTAGAGCGGGGGCGCTACGAGCAGTACTTC. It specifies CASSLERGRYEQYF.